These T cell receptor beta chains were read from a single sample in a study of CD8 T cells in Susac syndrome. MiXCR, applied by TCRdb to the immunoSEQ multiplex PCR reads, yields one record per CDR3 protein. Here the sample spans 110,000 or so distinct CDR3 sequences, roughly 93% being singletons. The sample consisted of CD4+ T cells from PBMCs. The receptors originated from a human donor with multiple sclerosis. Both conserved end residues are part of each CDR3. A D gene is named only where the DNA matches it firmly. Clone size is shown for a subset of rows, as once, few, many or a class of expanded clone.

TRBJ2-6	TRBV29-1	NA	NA	TGCAGCGTTGCGCAGGGCCGATCTGGGGCCAACGTCCTGACTTTC	CSVAQGRSGANVLTF
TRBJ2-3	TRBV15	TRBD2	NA	TGTGCCACCAGCAGAGATGACGGCAGGATGGGGGGGTCCACAGATACGCAGTATTTT	CATSRDDGRMGGSTDTQYF
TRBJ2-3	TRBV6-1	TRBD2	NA	TGTGCCAGCAGTGGCCAGCGGGGGGTCACAGATACGCAGTATTTT	CASSGQRGVTDTQYF
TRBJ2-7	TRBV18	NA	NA	TGTGCCAGCTCACCCCAATGGACGGCGACCTACGAGCAGTACTTC	CASSPQWTATYEQYF
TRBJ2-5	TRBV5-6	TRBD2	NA	TGTGCCAGCAGCAGGATTAGCGGGAACCAAGAGACCCAGTACTTC	CASSRISGNQETQYF
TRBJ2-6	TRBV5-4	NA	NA	TGTGCCAGCAGCCCCGGCGGAGGGAGCACTGGGGCCAACGTCCTGACTTTC	CASSPGGGSTGANVLTF
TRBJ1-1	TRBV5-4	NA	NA	TGCGCCAGCAGAAACCTAACAGGGAACACTGAAGCTTTCTTT	CASRNLTGNTEAFF
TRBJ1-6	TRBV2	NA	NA	TGTGCCAGCATTGAGGTCCGGCAGGGGAATTCACCCCTCCACTTT	CASIEVRQGNSPLHF
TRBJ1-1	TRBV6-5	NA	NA	TGTGCCAGCAGTTCCCCATTTGAAGAAGCTTTCTTT	CASSSPFEEAFF
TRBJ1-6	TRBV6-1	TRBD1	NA	TGTGCCAGCACCATCCCAGGGGGCGGCGGTTCACCCCTCCACTTT	CASTIPGGGGSPLHF
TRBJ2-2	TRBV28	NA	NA	TGTGCCAGCAGTCAAGAGGACGGGGAGCTGTTTTTT	CASSQEDGELFF
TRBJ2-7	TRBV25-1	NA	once	TGTGCCAGCAGTGAAGTTATGGGTAACGAGCAGTACTTC	CASSEVMGNEQYF
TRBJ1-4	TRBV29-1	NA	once	TGCAGCCCGTTAACAGCGGGGGAGGAAAAACTGTTTTTT	CSPLTAGEEKLFF
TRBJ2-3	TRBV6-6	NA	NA	TGTGCCAGCAGTTACCAGGGGCAGAAGAAGGATACGCAGTATTTT	CASSYQGQKKDTQYF
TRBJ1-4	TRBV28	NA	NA	TGTGCCAGCAGTTGGGGGGGTGGTGAAAAACTGTTTTTT	CASSWGGGEKLFF
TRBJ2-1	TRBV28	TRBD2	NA	TGTGCCAGCAGGCCACTAGCGGGAAGCTACAATGAGCAGTTCTTC	CASRPLAGSYNEQFF
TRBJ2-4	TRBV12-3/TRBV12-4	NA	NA	TGTGCCAGCAGCCCGTACAGGGGGGGACAAAACATTCAGTACTTC	CASSPYRGGQNIQYF
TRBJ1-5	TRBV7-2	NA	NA	TGTGCCAGCAGCTTAGTAGAACCCGGGGGTATGGCCCAGCATTTT	CASSLVEPGGMAQHF
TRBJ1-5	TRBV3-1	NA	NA	TGTGCCAGCACCCCAAAGGGGGAACGTAACCAGCCCCAGCATTTT	CASTPKGERNQPQHF
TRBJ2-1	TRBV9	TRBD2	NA	TGTGCCAGCAGCAGACTAGCGGGGGGGCTATCGGGTGAGCAGTTCTTC	CASSRLAGGLSGEQFF
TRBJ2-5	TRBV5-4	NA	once	TGTGCCAGCAGCTTACGGGTAGAGGAGACCCAGTACTTC	CASSLRVEETQYF
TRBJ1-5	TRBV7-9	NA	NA	TGTGCCAGCAGCTTAGCAGGGTCCGAAGGGCCCCAGCATTTT	CASSLAGSEGPQHF
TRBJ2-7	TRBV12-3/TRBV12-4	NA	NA	TGTGCCAGCAGTTTCCCCACTAAAGGCGAGCAGTACTTC	CASSFPTKGEQYF
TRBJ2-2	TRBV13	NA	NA	TGTGCCAGCAGCTTCCGGGGGCGCGGCACCGGGGAGCTGTTTTTT	CASSFRGRGTGELFF
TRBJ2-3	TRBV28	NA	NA	TGTGCCAGCAGTTCCGGCTCCGAGGGGGCAGATACGCAGTATTTT	CASSSGSEGADTQYF
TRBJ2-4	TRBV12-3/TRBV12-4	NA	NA	TGTGCCAGCAGTTTAGACAACTACATTCAGTACTTC	CASSLDNYIQYF
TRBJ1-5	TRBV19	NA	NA	TGTGCCAGTAGTATAGGCCATTATCAGCCCCAGCATTTT	CASSIGHYQPQHF
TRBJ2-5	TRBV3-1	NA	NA	TGTGCCAGCAGCCGACAGCTCCAAGAGACCCAGTACTTC	CASSRQLQETQYF
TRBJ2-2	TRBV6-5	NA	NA	TGTGCCAGCAGCTCCGGGACACTATACACCGGGGAGCTGTTTTTT	CASSSGTLYTGELFF
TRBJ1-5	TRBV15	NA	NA	TGTGCCACCAGCAGAGTTGCCTCCAGGGCCTACAATCAGCCCCAGCATTTT	CATSRVASRAYNQPQHF
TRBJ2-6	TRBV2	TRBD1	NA	TGTGCCAGTCATACCGGGACAGTGAACTCTGGGGCCAACGTCCTGACTTTC	CASHTGTVNSGANVLTF
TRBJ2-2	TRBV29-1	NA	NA	TGCAGCGTTTCAGAAGGGGTGATGGGTACCGGGGAGCTGTTTTTT	CSVSEGVMGTGELFF
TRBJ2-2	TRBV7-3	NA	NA	TGTGCCAGCAGCTTAAACGCCGGGGAGCTGTTTTTT	CASSLNAGELFF
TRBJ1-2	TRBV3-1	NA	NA	TGTGCCAGCAGCCCCCAGGGTTCAGGCTATGGCTACACCTTC	CASSPQGSGYGYTF
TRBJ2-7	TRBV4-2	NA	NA	TGTGCCAGCAGCCAAGTCGAGGGGGGCGAGCAGTACTTC	CASSQVEGGEQYF
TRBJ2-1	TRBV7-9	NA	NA	TGTGCCAGACTCGGCAGGCACAATGAGCAGTTCTTC	CARLGRHNEQFF
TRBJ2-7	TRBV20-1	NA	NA	TGCAGTGCTAGACCGGGACATCCCTCCTACGAGCAGTACTTC	CSARPGHPSYEQYF
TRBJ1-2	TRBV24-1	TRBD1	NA	TGTGCCACCAGTGCGAGGGACAGTACTAACTATGGCTACACCTTC	CATSARDSTNYGYTF
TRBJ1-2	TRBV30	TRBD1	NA	TGTGCCTGGACAAAGACAGGGCGATATGGCTACACCTTC	CAWTKTGRYGYTF
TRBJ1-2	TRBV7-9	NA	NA	TGTGCCAGCAGTTTAGTGAAGCCTGATGGCTACACCTTC	CASSLVKPDGYTF
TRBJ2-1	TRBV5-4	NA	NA	TGTGCCAGCAGCTTGCAAGATGAGCAGTTCTTC	CASSLQDEQFF
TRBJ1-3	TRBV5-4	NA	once	TGTGCCAGCAGCTTGGGCAGCTCGTCTGGAAACACCATATATTTT	CASSLGSSSGNTIYF
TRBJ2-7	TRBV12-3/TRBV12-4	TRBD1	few	TGTGCCAGCAGCCAGGGACAGGGGTACGAGCAGTACTTC	CASSQGQGYEQYF
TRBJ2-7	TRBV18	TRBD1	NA	TGTGCCAGCTCACCAGGGACAGGGGGCGACGAGCAGTACTTC	CASSPGTGGDEQYF
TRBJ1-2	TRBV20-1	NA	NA	TGCAGTGCTGATTCCCCCTACTATGGCTACACCTTC	CSADSPYYGYTF
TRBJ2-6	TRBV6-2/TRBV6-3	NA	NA	TGTGCCAGCAGTGACCCAACTAGGGCCGGGGCCAACGTCCTGACTTTC	CASSDPTRAGANVLTF
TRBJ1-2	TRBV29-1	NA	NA	TGCAGCGTGGGGGGATTGGGAAACTATGGCTACACCTTC	CSVGGLGNYGYTF
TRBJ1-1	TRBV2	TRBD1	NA	TGTGTCAGCAGTACACAGGGGTTCGTCATGAACACTGAAGCTTTCTTT	CVSSTQGFVMNTEAFF
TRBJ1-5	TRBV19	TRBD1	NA	TGTGCCAGTACCCCTCCAGGGGGTCAGCCCCAGCATTTT	CASTPPGGQPQHF
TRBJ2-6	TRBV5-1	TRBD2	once	TGCGCCAGCAACCCGACTAGCGGGTTTGGCTCTGGGGCCAACGTCCTGACTTTC	CASNPTSGFGSGANVLTF
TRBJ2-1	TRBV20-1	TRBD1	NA	TGCAGTGCTCGGACAGGGGACGAATACAATGAGCAGTTCTTC	CSARTGDEYNEQFF
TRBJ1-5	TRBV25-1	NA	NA	TGTGCCAGCAGCGAAACAACAGGGAGTAATCAGCCCCAGCATTTT	CASSETTGSNQPQHF
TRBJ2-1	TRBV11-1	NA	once	TGTGCCAGCAGCCACCCGGACATCTCATGGCTGATCTTC	CASSHPDISWLIF